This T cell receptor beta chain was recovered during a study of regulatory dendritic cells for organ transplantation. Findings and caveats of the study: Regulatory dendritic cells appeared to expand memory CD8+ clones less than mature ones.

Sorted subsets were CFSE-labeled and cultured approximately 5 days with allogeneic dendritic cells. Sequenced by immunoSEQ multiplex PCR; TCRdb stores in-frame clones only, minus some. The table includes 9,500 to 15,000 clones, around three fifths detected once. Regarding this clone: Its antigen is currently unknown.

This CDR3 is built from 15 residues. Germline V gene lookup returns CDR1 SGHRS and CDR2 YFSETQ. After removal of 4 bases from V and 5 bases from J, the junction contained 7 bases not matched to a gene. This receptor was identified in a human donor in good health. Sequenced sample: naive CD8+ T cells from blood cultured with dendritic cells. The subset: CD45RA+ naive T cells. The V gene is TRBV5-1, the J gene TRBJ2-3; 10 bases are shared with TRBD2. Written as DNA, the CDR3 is TGCGCCAGCAGCCTAGAGCGGGGGGGCCAAGATACGCAGTATTTT. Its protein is CASSLERGGQDTQYF.